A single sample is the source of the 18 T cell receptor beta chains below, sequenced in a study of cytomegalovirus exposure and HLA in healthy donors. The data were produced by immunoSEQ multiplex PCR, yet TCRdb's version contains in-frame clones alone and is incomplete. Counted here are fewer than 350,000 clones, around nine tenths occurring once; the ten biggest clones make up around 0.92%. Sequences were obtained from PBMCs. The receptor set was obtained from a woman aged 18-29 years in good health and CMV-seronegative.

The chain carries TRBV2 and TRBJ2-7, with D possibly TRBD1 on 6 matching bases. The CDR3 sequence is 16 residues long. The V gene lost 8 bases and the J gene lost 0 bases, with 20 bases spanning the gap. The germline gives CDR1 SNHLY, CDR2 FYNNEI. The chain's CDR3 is CASQGINRDNSYEQYF. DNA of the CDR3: TGTGCCAGCCAGGGGATAAACAGAGATAACTCCTACGAGCAGTACTTC.

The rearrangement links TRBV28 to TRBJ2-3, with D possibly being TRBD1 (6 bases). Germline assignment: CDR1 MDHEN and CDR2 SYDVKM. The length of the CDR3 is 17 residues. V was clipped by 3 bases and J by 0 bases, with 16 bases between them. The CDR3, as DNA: TGTGCCAGCAGTTTCCCAGACAGGAGAACTAGCACAGATACGCAGTATTTT. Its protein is CASSFPDRRTSTDTQYF.

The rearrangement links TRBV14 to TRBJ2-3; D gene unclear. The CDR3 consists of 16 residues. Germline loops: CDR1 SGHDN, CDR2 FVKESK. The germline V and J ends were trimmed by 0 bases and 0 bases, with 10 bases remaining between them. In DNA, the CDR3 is TGTGCCAGCAGCCAAGACGGCGGCGCTAGCACAGATACGCAGTATTTT. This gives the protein CASSQDGGASTDTQYF.

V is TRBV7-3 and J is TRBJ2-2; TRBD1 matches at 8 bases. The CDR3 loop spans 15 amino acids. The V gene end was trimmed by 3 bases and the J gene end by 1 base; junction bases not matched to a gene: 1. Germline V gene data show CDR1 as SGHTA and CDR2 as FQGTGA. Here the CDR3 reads CASSLGTGNTGELFF. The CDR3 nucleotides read TGTGCCAGCAGCTTGGGGACAGGGAACACCGGGGAGCTGTTTTTT.

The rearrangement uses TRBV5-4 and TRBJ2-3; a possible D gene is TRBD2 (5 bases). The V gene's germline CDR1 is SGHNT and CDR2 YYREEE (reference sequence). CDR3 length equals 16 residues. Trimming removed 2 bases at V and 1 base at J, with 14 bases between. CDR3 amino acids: CASSFGGLPGTDTQYF. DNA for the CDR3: TGTGCCAGCAGCTTTGGAGGACTCCCGGGCACAGATACGCAGTATTTT.

For the CDR3, the DNA is TGTGCCTGGAGTGGACTCTATAATTACATTCAGTACTTC. Translation: CAWSGLYNYIQYF. The rearrangement links TRBV30 to TRBJ2-4; D not resolved. V lost 1 base and J 8 bases, leaving 12 bases between the germline ends. CDR1 and CDR2 (germline): GTSNPN, SVGIG (reference sequence). This CDR3 spans 13 amino acids.

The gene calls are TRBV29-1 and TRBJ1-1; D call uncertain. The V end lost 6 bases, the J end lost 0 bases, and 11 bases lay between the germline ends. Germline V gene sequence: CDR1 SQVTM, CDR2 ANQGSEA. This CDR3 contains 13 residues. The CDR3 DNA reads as TGCAGCGTCAGGAGGATCATGAACACTGAAGCTTTCTTT. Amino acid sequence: CSVRRIMNTEAFF.

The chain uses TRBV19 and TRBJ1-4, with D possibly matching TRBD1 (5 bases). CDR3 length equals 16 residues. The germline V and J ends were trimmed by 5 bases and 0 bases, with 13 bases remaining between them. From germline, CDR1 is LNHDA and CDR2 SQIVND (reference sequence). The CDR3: CASSGLDSATNEKLFF. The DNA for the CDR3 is TGTGCCAGTAGTGGGCTAGACAGTGCAACTAATGAAAAACTGTTTTTT. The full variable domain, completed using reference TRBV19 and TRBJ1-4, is DGGITQSPKYLFRKEGQNVTLSCEQNLNHDAMYWYRQDPGQGLRLIYYSQIVNDFQKGDIAEGYSVSREKKESFPLTVTSAQKNPTAFYLCASSGLDSATNEKLFFGSGTQLSVL.

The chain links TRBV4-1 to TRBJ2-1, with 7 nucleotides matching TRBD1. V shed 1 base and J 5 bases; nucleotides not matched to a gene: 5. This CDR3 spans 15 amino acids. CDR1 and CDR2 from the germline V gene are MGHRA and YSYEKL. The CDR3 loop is CASSQAQQGHNEQFF. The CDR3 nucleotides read TGCGCCAGCAGCCAAGCCCAACAGGGGCACAATGAGCAGTTCTTC.

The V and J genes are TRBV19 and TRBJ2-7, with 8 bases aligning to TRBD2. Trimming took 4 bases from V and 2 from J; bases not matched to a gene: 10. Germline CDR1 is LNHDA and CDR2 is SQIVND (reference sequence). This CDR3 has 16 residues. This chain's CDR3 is CASSTGTSWTPYEQYF. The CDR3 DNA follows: TGTGCCAGTAGTACTGGGACTAGTTGGACTCCCTACGAGCAGTACTTC.

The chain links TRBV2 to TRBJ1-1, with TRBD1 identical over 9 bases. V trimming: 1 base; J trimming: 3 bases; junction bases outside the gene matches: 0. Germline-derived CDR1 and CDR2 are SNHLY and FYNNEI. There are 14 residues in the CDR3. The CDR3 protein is CASSEGDRDTEAFF. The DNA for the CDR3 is TGTGCCAGCAGTGAAGGGGACAGGGACACTGAAGCTTTCTTT.

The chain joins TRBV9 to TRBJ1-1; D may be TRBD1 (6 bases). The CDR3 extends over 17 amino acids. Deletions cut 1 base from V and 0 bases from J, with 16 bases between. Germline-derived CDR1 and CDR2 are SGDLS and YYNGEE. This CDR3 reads CASSVLGAGRVNTEAFF. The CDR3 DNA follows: TGTGCCAGCAGCGTACTGGGGGCGGGTAGGGTGAACACTGAAGCTTTCTTT.

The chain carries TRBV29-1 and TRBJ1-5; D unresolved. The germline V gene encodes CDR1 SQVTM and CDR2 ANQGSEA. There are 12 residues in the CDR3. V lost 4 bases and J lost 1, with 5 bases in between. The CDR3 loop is CSVGQSNQPQHF. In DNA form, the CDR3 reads TGCAGCGTTGGGCAGAGCAATCAGCCCCAGCATTTT.

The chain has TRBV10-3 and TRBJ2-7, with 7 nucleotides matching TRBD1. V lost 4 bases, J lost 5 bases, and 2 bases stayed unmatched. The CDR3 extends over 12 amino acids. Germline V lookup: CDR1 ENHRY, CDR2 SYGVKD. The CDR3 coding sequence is TGTGCCATCAGTGTTGGACAGGACGAGCAGTACTTC. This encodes CAISVGQDEQYF.

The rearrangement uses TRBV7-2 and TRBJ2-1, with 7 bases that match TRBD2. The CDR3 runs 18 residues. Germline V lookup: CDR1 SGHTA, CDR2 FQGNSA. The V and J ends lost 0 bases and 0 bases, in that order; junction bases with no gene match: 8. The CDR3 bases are TGTGCCAGCAGCTTAGCGGTTGCGGGAGAAAGCTCCTACAATGAGCAGTTCTTC. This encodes CASSLAVAGESSYNEQFF.

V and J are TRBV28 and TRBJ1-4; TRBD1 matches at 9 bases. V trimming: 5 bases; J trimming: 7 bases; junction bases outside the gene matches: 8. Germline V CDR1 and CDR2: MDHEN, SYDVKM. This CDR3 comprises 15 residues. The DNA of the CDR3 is TGTGCCAGCAGTCCCTACAGGGGGCCAGGTGAAAAACTGTTTTTT. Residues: CASSPYRGPGEKLFF.

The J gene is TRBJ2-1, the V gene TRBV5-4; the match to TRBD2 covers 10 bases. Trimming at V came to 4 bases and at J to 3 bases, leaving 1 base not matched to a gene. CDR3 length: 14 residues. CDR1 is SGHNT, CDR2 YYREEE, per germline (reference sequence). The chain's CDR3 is CASSRTSGYNEQFF. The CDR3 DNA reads TGTGCCAGCAGCCGGACTAGCGGCTACAATGAGCAGTTCTTC.

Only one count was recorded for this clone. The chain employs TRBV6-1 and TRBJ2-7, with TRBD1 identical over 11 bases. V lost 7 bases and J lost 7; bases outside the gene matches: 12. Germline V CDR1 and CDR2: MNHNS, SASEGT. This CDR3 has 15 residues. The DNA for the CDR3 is TGTGCCAGCATTCTAGGACAGGGGGCCTCGGGTGAGCAGTACTTC. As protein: CASILGQGASGEQYF.